These 9 T cell receptor beta chains share one sample of origin, sequenced in a study of T cell responses to AZD1222 COVID-19 vaccine. This table comes from immunoSEQ multiplex PCR, and its TCRdb copy is limited to in-frame clones, with some not included. The sample holds 120,000 to 150,000 clones, approximately 91% seen once. Material: peripheral blood, obtained 28 days after the second AZD1222 dose. The source is an adult who received the AZD1222 COVID-19 vaccine.

The rearrangement joins TRBV19 to TRBJ2-1; TRBD2 agrees at 7 bases. This CDR3 comprises 16 residues. CDR1 and CDR2 from the germline V gene are LNHDA and SQIVND (reference sequence). J lost 8 bases, V lost 3 bases, and 13 bases had no gene match. CDR3 bases: TGTGCCAGTAGTATCCGAGAAGCGGGATGGGGCCATGAGCAGTTCTTC. Translating gives CASSIREAGWGHEQFF.

J is TRBJ2-3 and V is TRBV9; the match to TRBD2 covers 15 bases. The length of the CDR3 is 18 residues. Trimming removed 4 bases from V and 2 bases from J; junction bases left unmatched: 8. Germline V gene sequence: CDR1 SGDLS, CDR2 YYNGEE. CDR3 region: CASSPGLAGGSPTDTQYF. CDR3 DNA: TGTGCCAGCAGCCCGGGACTAGCGGGGGGCTCCCCCACAGATACGCAGTATTTT.

J is TRBJ2-7 and V is TRBV4-1; TRBD2 matches 11 bases. Germline CDR1 and CDR2: MGHRA and YSYEKL. Trimming took 3 bases from V and 2 from J; bases not matched to a gene: 6. The CDR3 has 16 amino acids. The CDR3 coding sequence is TGCGCCAGCAGCCACCTTCTAGCGGGGGGACCCTACGAGCAGTACTTC. This gives the protein CASSHLLAGGPYEQYF.

The CDR3 nucleotides are TGTGCCAGCAGTAACAGGGCCTTTAGCACAGATACGCAGTATTTT. Translated, it gives CASSNRAFSTDTQYF. The chain carries TRBV6-6 and TRBJ2-3; D perhaps matches TRBD1 (6 bases). The germline CDR1 and CDR2 sequences are MNHNY and SVGAGI (reference sequence). V lost 5 bases to trimming and J lost 0 bases, with 12 bases between them. This CDR3 is 15 amino acids long.

The chain joins TRBV7-3 to TRBJ2-3; TRBD2 matches 7 bases. CDR3 length: 15 residues. CDR1 is SGHTA and CDR2 is FQGTGA in the germline V gene. V dropped 0 bases and J dropped 0; count of bases not matched to a gene: 0. Here the CDR3 reads CASSLTSGSTDTQYF. The CDR3 DNA reads TGTGCCAGCAGCTTAACTAGCGGGAGCACAGATACGCAGTATTTT.

The chain links TRBV7-2 to TRBJ1-1; D may be TRBD1 (5 bases). There are 13 residues in the CDR3. Germline V lookup: CDR1 SGHTA, CDR2 FQGNSA. Trimming cost V 1 base and J 14 bases, with 17 bases left between them. The CDR3 region has the DNA TGTGCCAGCAGCTTAGAGGCGGGGGGGTATTCCTTCTTT. Residues: CASSLEAGGYSFF.

The chain carries TRBV20-1 and TRBJ1-1, with D unresolved. The germline V gene encodes CDR1 DFQATT and CDR2 SNEGSKA (reference sequence). The CDR3 extends over 10 amino acids. Trimming took 1 base from V and 8 from J, leaving 5 bases between them. CDR3 sequence reads: CSARGNEAFF. The CDR3 DNA sequence: TGCAGTGCTAGAGGTAACGAAGCTTTCTTT.

This clone appeared a single time. V gene TRBV7-9 combines with J gene TRBJ2-2; 7 bases are shared with TRBD2. Germline V lookup: CDR1 SEHNR, CDR2 FQNEAQ (reference sequence). The CDR3 length is 16 residues. The ends lost 6 bases at V and 2 bases at J; junction bases unmatched: 9. The CDR3 bases are TGTGCCAGCAGTCTTCTTAGCGGGTTTAACACCGGGGAGCTGTTTTTT. Its translation is CASSLLSGFNTGELFF. The entire variable domain, with the rest obtained from reference TRBV7-9 and TRBJ2-2, is as follows: DTGVSQNPRHKITKRGQNVTFRCDPISEHNRLYWYRQTLGQGPEFLTYFQNEAQLEKSRLLSDRFSAERPKGSFSTLEIQRTEQGDSAMYLCASSLLSGFNTGELFFGEGSRLTVL.

This sequence joins TRBV6-1 and TRBJ1-2; D uncertain. Germline values: CDR1 MNHNS, CDR2 SASEGT. The CDR3 runs 15 residues. V was shortened by 2 bases and J by 4 bases, with 14 bases between the two germline ends. The CDR3 nucleotides read TGTGCCAGCAGTGAAAACAACAGTTTCGGCTATGGCTACACCTTC. Translation: CASSENNSFGYGYTF.